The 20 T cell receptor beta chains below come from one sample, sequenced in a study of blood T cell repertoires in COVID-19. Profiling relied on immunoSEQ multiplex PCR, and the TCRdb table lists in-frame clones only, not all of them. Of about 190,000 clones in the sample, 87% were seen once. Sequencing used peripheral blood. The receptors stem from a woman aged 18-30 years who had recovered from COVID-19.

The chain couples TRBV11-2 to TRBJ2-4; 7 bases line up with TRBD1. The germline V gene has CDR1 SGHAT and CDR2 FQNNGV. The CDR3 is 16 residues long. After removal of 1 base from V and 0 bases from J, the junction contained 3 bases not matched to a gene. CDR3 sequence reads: CASSLGTGIAKNIQYF. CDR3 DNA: TGTGCCAGCAGCTTAGGGACAGGAATAGCCAAAAACATTCAGTACTTC.

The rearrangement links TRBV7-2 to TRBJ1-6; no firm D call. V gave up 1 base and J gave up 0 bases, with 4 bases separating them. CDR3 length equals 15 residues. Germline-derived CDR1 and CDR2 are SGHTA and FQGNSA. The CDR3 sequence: CASSLGSSYNSPLHF. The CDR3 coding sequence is TGTGCCAGCAGCTTAGGGAGCTCCTATAATTCACCCCTCCACTTT.

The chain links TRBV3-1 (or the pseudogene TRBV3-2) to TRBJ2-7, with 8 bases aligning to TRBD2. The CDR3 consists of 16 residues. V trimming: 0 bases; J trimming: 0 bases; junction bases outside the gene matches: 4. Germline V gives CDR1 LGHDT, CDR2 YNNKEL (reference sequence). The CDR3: CASSQDTSGSSYEQYV. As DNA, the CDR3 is TGTGCCAGCAGCCAAGATACCAGCGGGAGCTCCTACGAGCAGTACGTC.

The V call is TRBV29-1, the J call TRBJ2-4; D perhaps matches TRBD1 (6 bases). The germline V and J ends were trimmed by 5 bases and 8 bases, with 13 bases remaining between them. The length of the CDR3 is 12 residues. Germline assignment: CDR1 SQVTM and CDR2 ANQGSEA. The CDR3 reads CSVSRQDDIQYF. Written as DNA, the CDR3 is TGCAGCGTTAGCCGACAGGATGACATTCAGTACTTC. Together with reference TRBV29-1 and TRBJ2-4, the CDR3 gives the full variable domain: SAVISQKPSRDICQRGTSLTIQCQVDSQVTMMFWYRQQPGQSLTLIATANQGSEATYESGFVIDKFPISRPNLTFSTLTVSNMSPEDSSIYLCSVSRQDDIQYFGAGTRLSVL.

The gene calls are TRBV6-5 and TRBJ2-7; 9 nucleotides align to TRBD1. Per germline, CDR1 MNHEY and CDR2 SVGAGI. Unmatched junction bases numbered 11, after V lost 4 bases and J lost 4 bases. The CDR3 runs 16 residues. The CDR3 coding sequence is TGTGCCAGCAGTTCGATGATACAGGGGGCAAGATACGAGCAGTACGTC. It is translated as CASSSMIQGARYEQYV.

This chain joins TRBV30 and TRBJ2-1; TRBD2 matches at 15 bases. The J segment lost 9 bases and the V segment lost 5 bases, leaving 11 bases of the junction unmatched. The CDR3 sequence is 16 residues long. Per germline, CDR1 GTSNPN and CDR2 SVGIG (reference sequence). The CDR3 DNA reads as TGTGCCTGGGGCGTCGGGACTAGCGGGAGGAGGGGTGAGCAGTTCTTC. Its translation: CAWGVGTSGRRGEQFF.

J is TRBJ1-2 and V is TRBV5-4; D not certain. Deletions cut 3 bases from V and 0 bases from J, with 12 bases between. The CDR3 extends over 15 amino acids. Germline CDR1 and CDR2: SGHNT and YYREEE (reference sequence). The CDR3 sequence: CASSSLQFANYGYTF. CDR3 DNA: TGTGCCAGCAGCTCGCTTCAGTTCGCTAACTATGGCTACACCTTC.

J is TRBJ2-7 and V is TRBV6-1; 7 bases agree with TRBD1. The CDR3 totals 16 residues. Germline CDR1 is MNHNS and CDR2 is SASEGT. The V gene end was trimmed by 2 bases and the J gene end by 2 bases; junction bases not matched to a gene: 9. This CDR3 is CASSEWSGQGAYEQYV. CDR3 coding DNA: TGTGCCAGCAGTGAATGGTCAGGGCAGGGGGCCTACGAGCAGTACGTC.

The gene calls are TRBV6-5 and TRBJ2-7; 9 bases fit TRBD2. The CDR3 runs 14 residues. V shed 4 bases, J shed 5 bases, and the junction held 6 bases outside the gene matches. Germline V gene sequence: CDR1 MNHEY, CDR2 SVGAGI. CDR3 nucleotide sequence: TGTGCCAGCAGTTTTAGCGGGGGATCGGACGAGCAGTACTTC. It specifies CASSFSGGSDEQYF.

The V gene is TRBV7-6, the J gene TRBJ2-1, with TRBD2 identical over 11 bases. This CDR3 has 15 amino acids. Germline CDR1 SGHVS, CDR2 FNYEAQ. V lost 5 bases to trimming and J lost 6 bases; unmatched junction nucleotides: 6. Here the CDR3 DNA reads TGTGCCAGCAGCCAGAGACTAGCGGGGAGCAATGAGCAGTTCTTC. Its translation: CASSQRLAGSNEQFF.

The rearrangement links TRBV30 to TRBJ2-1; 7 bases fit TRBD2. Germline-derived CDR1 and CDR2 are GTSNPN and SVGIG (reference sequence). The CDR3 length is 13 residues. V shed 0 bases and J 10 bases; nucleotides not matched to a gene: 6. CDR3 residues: CAWSVIRAGEQFF. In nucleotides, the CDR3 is TGTGCCTGGAGTGTAATTCGAGCGGGGGAGCAGTTCTTC.

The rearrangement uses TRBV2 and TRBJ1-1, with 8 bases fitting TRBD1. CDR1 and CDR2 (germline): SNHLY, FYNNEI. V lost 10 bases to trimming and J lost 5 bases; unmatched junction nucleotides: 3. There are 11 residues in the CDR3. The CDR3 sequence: CAIWTGTEAFF. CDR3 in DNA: TGTGCCATCTGGACAGGGACTGAAGCTTTCTTT. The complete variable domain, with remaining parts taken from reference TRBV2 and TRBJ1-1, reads EPEVTQTPSHQVTQMGQEVILRCVPISNHLYFYWYRQILGQKVEFLVSFYNNEISEKSEIFDDQFSVERPDGSNFTLKIRSTKLEDSAMYFCAIWTGTEAFFGQGTRLTVV.

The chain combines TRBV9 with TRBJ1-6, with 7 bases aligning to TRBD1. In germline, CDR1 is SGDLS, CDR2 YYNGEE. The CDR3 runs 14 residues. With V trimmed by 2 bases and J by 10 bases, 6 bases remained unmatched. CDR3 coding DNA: TGTGCCAGCAGCGTGGACAGGCGGGTGTCACCCCTCCACTTT. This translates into CASSVDRRVSPLHF. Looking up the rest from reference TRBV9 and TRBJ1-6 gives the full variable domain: DSGVTQTPKHLITATGQRVTLRCSPRSGDLSVYWYQQSLDQGLQFLIQYYNGEERAKGNILERFSAQQFPDLHSELNLSSLELGDSALYFCASSVDRRVSPLHFGNGTRLTVT.

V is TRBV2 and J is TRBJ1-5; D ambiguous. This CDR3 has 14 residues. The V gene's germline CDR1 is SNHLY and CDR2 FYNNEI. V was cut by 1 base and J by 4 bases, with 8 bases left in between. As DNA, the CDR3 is TGTGCCAGCAGTGAAGGACTGCCAAATCAGCCCCAGCATTTT. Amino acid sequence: CASSEGLPNQPQHF. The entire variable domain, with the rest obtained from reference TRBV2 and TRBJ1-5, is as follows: EPEVTQTPSHQVTQMGQEVILRCVPISNHLYFYWYRQILGQKVEFLVSFYNNEISEKSEIFDDQFSVERPDGSNFTLKIRSTKLEDSAMYFCASSEGLPNQPQHFGDGTRLSIL.

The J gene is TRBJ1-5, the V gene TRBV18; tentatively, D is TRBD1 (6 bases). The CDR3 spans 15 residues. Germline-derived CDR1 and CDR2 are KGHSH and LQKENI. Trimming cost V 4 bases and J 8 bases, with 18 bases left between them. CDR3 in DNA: TGTGCCAGCTCACGAAGGAGAGGGGGTCCGGAGCCCCAGCATTTT. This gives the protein CASSRRRGGPEPQHF. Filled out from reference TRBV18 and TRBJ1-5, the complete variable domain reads NAGVMQNPRHLVRRRGQEARLRCSPMKGHSHVYWYRQLPEEGLKFMVYLQKENIIDESGMPKERFSAEFPKEGPSILRIQQVVRGDSAAYFCASSRRRGGPEPQHFGDGTRLSIL.

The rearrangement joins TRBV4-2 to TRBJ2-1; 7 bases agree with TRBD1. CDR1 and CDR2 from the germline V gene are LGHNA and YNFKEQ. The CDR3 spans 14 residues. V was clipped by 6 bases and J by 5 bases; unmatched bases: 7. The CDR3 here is CASSSDRLHNEQFF. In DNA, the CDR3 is TGTGCCAGCAGTTCGGACAGGCTCCACAATGAGCAGTTCTTC.

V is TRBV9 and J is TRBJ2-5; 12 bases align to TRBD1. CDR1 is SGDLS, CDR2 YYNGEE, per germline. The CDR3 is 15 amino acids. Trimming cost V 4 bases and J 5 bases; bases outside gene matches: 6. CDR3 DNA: TGTGCCAGCAGCCCGGGACAGGGGGCGCCTGAGACCCAGTACTTC. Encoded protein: CASSPGQGAPETQYF.

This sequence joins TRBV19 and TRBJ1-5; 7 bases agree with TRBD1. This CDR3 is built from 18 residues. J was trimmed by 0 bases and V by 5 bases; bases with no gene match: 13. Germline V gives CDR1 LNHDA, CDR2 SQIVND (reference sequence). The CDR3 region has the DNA TGTGCCAGTAGTGGCCAACAGGGACAGCGCGATAGCAATCAGCCCCAGCATTTT. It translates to CASSGQQGQRDSNQPQHF.

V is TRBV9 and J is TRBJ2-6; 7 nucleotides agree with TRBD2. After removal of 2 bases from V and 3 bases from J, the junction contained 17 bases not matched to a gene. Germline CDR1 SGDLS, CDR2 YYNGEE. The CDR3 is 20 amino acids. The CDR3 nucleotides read TGTGCCAGCAGCGTGCCTAGCGGTGTCGCGTCGGGGATTGGGGCCAACGTCCTGACTTTC. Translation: CASSVPSGVASGIGANVLTF.

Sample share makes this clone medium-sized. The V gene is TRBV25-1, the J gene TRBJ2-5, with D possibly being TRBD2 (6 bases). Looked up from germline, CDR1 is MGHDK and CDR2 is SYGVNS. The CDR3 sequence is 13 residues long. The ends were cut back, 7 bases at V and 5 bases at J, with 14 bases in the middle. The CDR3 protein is CASNGDWRETQYF. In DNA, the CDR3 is TGTGCCAGCAATGGGGACTGGCGGGAGACCCAGTACTTC.